The source of this T cell receptor (beta chain) is a study of blood T cells in healthy people across ages. A second PCR of roughly 7 to 11 cycles used a sample-barcoded 5' primer and a J-beta primer mix. One entry per CDR3 protein, called by TCRdb with MiXCR from the 5' RACE reads. The sample yields about 640,000 distinct CDR3 sequences, about 54% seen once. The germline CDR1 and CDR2 sequences are SGHRS and YFSETQ. The V gene lost 7 bases and the J gene lost 6 bases, with 19 bases spanning the gap. CDR3 length: 14 amino acids. The sequenced sample consisted of blood. The chain joins TRBV5-1 to TRBJ1-2, with D possibly TRBD1 on 5 matching bases. The source is a man aged 55 to 70 in good health. In nucleotides, the CDR3 is TGCGCCAGCGCCGGGGGGTACGGAAGAGATGGCTACACCTTC. Protein product: CASAGGYGRDGYTF.